Below are 32 T cell receptor beta chains sequenced from a single sample in a study of blood T cell repertoires in COVID-19. Clones were read by immunoSEQ multiplex PCR, and TCRdb kept only the in-frame ones, dropping some. The repertoire holds under 40,000 clones, roughly 84% seen once, with more than 14% in the top ten. Sequences were obtained from peripheral blood. The receptors were sampled from a man in his fifties or sixties with active or convalescent COVID-19.

The chain carries TRBV6-5 and TRBJ2-3, with 8 nucleotides matching TRBD1. Germline trimming cut 0 bases from V and 5 bases from J; bases unmatched to any gene: 1. Per the germline V gene, CDR1 is MNHEY and CDR2 is SVGAGI. The length of the CDR3 is 14 residues. This chain's CDR3 is CASSYSTGGDTQYF. CDR3 nucleotide sequence: TGTGCCAGCAGTTACTCTACAGGGGGAGATACGCAGTATTTT.

The chain recombines TRBV5-1 with TRBJ2-3; no reliable D call. Trimming shortened V by 4 bases and J by 1 base, and 10 bases separated the two germline ends. The CDR3 is 14 amino acids. Germline V gene data show CDR1 as SGHRS and CDR2 as YFSETQ. The CDR3 DNA reads TGCGCCAGCAGCACAGTTTCAGGCACAGATACGCAGTATTTT. This encodes CASSTVSGTDTQYF.

This chain links TRBV11-2 with TRBJ1-2; the D is unclear. Germline assignment: CDR1 SGHAT and CDR2 FQNNGV. Deletions cut 4 bases from V and 2 bases from J, with 11 bases between. The CDR3 is made up of 14 amino acids. The CDR3 DNA follows: TGTGCCAGCAGCTGGAAGACTTCAAACTATGGCTACACCTTC. Its protein product is CASSWKTSNYGYTF. Combining the CDR3 with reference TRBV11-2 and TRBJ1-2 gives the whole variable domain EAGVAQSPRYKIIEKRQSVAFWCNPISGHATLYWYQQILGQGPKLLIQFQNNGVVDDSQLPKDRFSAERLKGVDSTLKIQPAKLEDSAVYLCASSWKTSNYGYTFGSGTRLTVV.

The chain couples TRBV9 to TRBJ1-6, with D possibly matching TRBD1 (6 bases). Germline CDR1 reads SGDLS; CDR2 reads YYNGEE. CDR3 size: 14 residues. Trimming took 2 bases from V and 6 from J, leaving 9 bases between them. CDR3 in DNA: TGTGCCAGCAGCGTCCAGGGGACTAATTCACCCCTCCACTTT. Translation: CASSVQGTNSPLHF.

This chain joins TRBV3-1 (or the pseudogene TRBV3-2) and TRBJ1-3; 7 positions match TRBD1. CDR3 length: 15 residues. Germline-derived CDR1 and CDR2 are LGHDT and YNNKEL (reference sequence). The V and J ends lost 1 base and 4 bases, in that order; junction bases with no gene match: 4. The CDR3 sequence is CASSQGTGVGNTIYF. CDR3 sequence (DNA): TGTGCCAGCAGCCAAGGTACAGGGGTCGGAAACACCATATATTTT.

This chain joins TRBV18 and TRBJ1-3; 9 positions match TRBD1. This CDR3 has 14 amino acids. V dropped 3 bases and J dropped 8; count of bases not matched to a gene: 5. CDR1 is KGHSH, CDR2 LQKENI, per germline. CDR3 amino acids: CASSPSGQGDTIYF. CDR3 sequence (DNA): TGTGCCAGCTCACCGTCGGGACAGGGAGACACCATATATTTT.

This clone occurred a few times. This chain joins TRBV7-8 and TRBJ1-2, with 9 positions matching TRBD1. The junction had 10 bases not matched to a gene; V was cut back by 4 bases and J by 4 bases. The germline V gene encodes CDR1 SGHVS and CDR2 FQNEAQ. The CDR3 length is 16 residues. CDR3 amino acids: CASSYHRDRAGYGYTF. The CDR3 DNA reads as TGTGCCAGCAGCTATCACCGGGACAGGGCTGGCTATGGCTACACCTTC.

The chain employs TRBV2 and TRBJ1-2, with 8 positions matching TRBD1. Per germline, CDR1 SNHLY and CDR2 FYNNEI. V shed 5 bases and J 3 bases; nucleotides not matched to a gene: 2. This CDR3 is 13 amino acids long. CDR3: CASSQQGDYGYTF. CDR3 coding DNA: TGTGCCAGCAGTCAACAGGGGGACTATGGCTACACCTTC.

The rearrangement uses TRBV9 and TRBJ2-5, with 8 bases identical to TRBD2. CDR3 size: 18 residues. V dropped 0 bases and J dropped 4; count of bases not matched to a gene: 14. The germline V gene encodes CDR1 SGDLS and CDR2 YYNGEE. The CDR3 DNA follows: TGTGCCAGCAGCGTAGTAGAGTGGGGCGGGGGGAGACCAGAGACCCAGTACTTC. This encodes CASSVVEWGGGRPETQYF.

The chain has TRBV13 and TRBJ1-1; possibly TRBD1 for D (6 bases). V lost 5 bases to trimming and J lost 1 base, with 14 bases between them. Germline V gives CDR1 PRHDT, CDR2 FYEKMQ (reference sequence). The CDR3 consists of 15 residues. The DNA for the CDR3 is TGTGCCAGCAGCCGAGGGGGGGACCCGAACACTGAAGCTTTCTTT. It codes for CASSRGGDPNTEAFF.

The chain couples TRBV19 to TRBJ1-5; TRBD1 matches 9 bases. The J segment lost 7 bases and the V segment lost 4 bases, leaving 8 bases of the junction unmatched. CDR3 length equals 15 residues. CDR1 is LNHDA and CDR2 is SQIVND in the germline V gene (reference sequence). CDR3 residues: CASSTRQGVGQPQHF. The CDR3 DNA follows: TGTGCCAGTAGTACACGACAGGGGGTGGGACAGCCCCAGCATTTT.

The chain couples TRBV6-1 to TRBJ2-1, with TRBD1 identical over 7 bases. CDR3 length: 15 residues. Germline CDR1 is MNHNS and CDR2 is SASEGT. With 2 bases clipped from V and 6 bases from J, the junction kept 7 bases outside the gene matches. This CDR3 is CASSELWTGRNEQFF. The CDR3 bases are TGTGCCAGCAGTGAACTGTGGACAGGCCGCAATGAGCAGTTCTTC.

This CDR3 is CASSLDQGAGGYTF. The CDR3 nucleotides are TGTGCCAGCAGCTTAGATCAGGGGGCCGGTGGCTACACCTTC. The chain links TRBV7-9 to TRBJ1-2, with 8 bases fitting TRBD1. Germline V CDR1 and CDR2: SEHNR, FQNEAQ (reference sequence). J was trimmed by 7 bases and V by 1 base; bases with no gene match: 5. The CDR3 extends over 14 amino acids.

In its sample, this clone was seen once. V gene TRBV4-2 combines with J gene TRBJ2-3; D ambiguous. CDR3 length equals 16 residues. With 1 base removed from V and 1 base from J, the gap between germline ends came to 12 bases. Germline V gene data show CDR1 as LGHNA and CDR2 as YNFKEQ. The CDR3 DNA follows: TGTGCCAGCAGCCAAGGTGACACCCTGGGCACAGATACGCAGTATTTT. Translating it yields CASSQGDTLGTDTQYF.

The chain recombines TRBV2 with TRBJ2-7; D might be TRBD1 (6 bases). Trimming removed 7 bases from V and 4 bases from J, with 23 bases in between. The CDR3 is made up of 16 amino acids. Germline values: CDR1 SNHLY, CDR2 FYNNEI. The CDR3 DNA is TGTGCCAGCAATGGGGGCCCGGCCGGGGATGAATACGAGCAGTACTTC. This translates into CASNGGPAGDEYEQYF.

The genes are TRBV6-5 and TRBJ2-6, with 10 positions matching TRBD2. The J segment lost 2 bases and the V segment lost 11 bases, leaving 6 bases of the junction unmatched. The CDR3 consists of 15 residues. Germline values: CDR1 MNHEY, CDR2 SVGAGI. CDR3 protein: CAAKRGGTGANVLTF. The DNA for the CDR3 is TGTGCCGCTAAGCGGGGGGGAACTGGGGCCAACGTCCTGACTTTC.

J is TRBJ2-2 and V is TRBV12-3 or TRBV12-4; D call uncertain. Trimming shortened V by 3 bases and J by 1 base, and 3 bases separated the two germline ends. CDR3 length: 13 amino acids. The CDR3 protein is CASSFGNTGELFF. In DNA form, the CDR3 reads TGTGCCAGCAGTTTCGGGAACACCGGGGAGCTGTTTTTT.

The chain employs TRBV7-2 and TRBJ2-7; 7 bases are a match to TRBD1. Losses at the gene ends were 5 bases for V and 7 bases for J; bases not matched to a gene: 8. The CDR3 loop spans 13 amino acids. Germline CDR1 SGHTA, CDR2 FQGNSA. The CDR3 bases are TGTGCCAGCAGCGGAGGTCCGGGACAGGAGCAGTACTTC. Amino acids: CASSGGPGQEQYF.

The chain recombines TRBV9 with TRBJ2-2, with TRBD1 as a possible D gene (5 bases). Germline CDR1 reads SGDLS; CDR2 reads YYNGEE. V gave up 0 bases and J gave up 10 bases, with 19 bases separating them. The CDR3 loop spans 16 amino acids. CDR3 sequence (DNA): TGTGCCAGCAGCGTAGTCTTAGACAGCCCGATCCCGGAGCTGTTTTTT. Encoded protein: CASSVVLDSPIPELFF.

This chain connects TRBV7-3 to TRBJ1-2; tentatively, D is TRBD1 (5 bases). Trimming left V 3 bases short and J 1 base short, with 15 bases between. Looked up from germline, CDR1 is SGHTA and CDR2 is FQGTGA. The length of the CDR3 is 16 residues. This chain's CDR3 is CASSLTAQGLNYGYTF. In DNA, the CDR3 is TGTGCCAGCAGCTTGACGGCCCAGGGCCTTAACTATGGCTACACCTTC.

V gene TRBV9 combines with J gene TRBJ1-4; 9 bases line up with TRBD1. CDR1 is SGDLS, CDR2 YYNGEE, per germline. The CDR3 length is 14 residues. The junction had 4 bases not matched to a gene; V was cut back by 2 bases and J by 8 bases. CDR3 amino acids: CASSVTGGGEKLFF. The CDR3 DNA reads as TGTGCCAGCAGCGTGACAGGGGGAGGAGAAAAACTGTTTTTT.

The rearrangement joins TRBV28 to TRBJ1-4, with TRBD1 matching 7 bases. This CDR3 is 15 amino acids long. Germline V lookup: CDR1 MDHEN, CDR2 SYDVKM. Trimming removed 5 bases from V and 5 bases from J; junction bases left unmatched: 8. CDR3 region: CASSLSGTANEKLFF. The CDR3 DNA sequence: TGTGCCAGCAGTCTATCCGGGACAGCGAATGAAAAACTGTTTTTT.

The genes are TRBV9 and TRBJ2-2, with no clear D. From germline, CDR1 is SGDLS and CDR2 YYNGEE. V was clipped by 3 bases and J by 5 bases, with 20 bases between them. The CDR3 runs to 17 residues. The CDR3 is CASSATMPAARTGELFF. CDR3 DNA sequence: TGTGCCAGCAGCGCTACTATGCCGGCCGCGCGGACCGGGGAGCTGTTTTTT. Based on the CDR3 plus reference TRBV9 and TRBJ2-2, the full variable domain is DSGVTQTPKHLITATGQRVTLRCSPRSGDLSVYWYQQSLDQGLQFLIQYYNGEERAKGNILERFSAQQFPDLHSELNLSSLELGDSALYFCASSATMPAARTGELFFGEGSRLTVL.

The CDR3 DNA is TGTGCCAGCAAGGGACAGGGGGCTAACTATGGCTACACCTTC. Translation: CASKGQGANYGYTF. This chain uses TRBV6-5 with TRBJ1-2, with 11 bases aligning to TRBD1. Germline loops: CDR1 MNHEY, CDR2 SVGAGI. The CDR3 has 14 residues. With 7 bases clipped from V and 0 bases from J, the junction kept 1 base outside the gene matches.

This chain connects TRBV7-2 to TRBJ2-3; TRBD1 might be the D (6 bases). The CDR3 is 15 residues long. Germline assignment: CDR1 SGHTA and CDR2 FQGNSA. V gave up 1 base and J gave up 5 bases, with 13 bases separating them. The chain's CDR3 is CASSLVDRSQDTQYF. The CDR3 DNA follows: TGTGCCAGCAGCTTAGTAGACAGGAGTCAAGATACGCAGTATTTT.

The chain links TRBV25-1 to TRBJ2-5; no clear D. This CDR3 is 12 amino acids long. In germline, CDR1 is MGHDK, CDR2 SYGVNS. V shed 5 bases and J shed 5 bases, with 9 bases lying between them. The CDR3 loop is CASSHPRETQYF. CDR3 bases: TGTGCCAGCAGTCATCCCCGGGAGACCCAGTACTTC.

This clone was seen a few times. The DNA for the CDR3 is TGTGCCAGCAGCCCCCGGGACAGGGTCGACGAGCAGTACTTC. Protein product: CASSPRDRVDEQYF. The chain uses TRBV7-8 and TRBJ2-7; 9 bases agree with TRBD1. Trimming removed 5 bases from V and 5 bases from J; junction bases left unmatched: 7. Germline V gene sequence: CDR1 SGHVS, CDR2 FQNEAQ. The CDR3 is 14 amino acids. Based on the CDR3 plus reference TRBV7-8 and TRBJ2-7, the full variable domain is GAGVSQSPRYKVAKRGQDVALRCDPISGHVSLFWYQQALGQGPEFLTYFQNEAQLDKSGLPSDRFFAERPEGSVSTLKIQRTQQEDSAVYLCASSPRDRVDEQYFGPGTRLTVT.

The gene calls are TRBV21-1 and TRBJ2-5; the table's D call TRBD1 went unverified against the DNA. TRBV21-1 is tagged as a pseudogene. This CDR3 is 14 amino acids long. The CDR3 DNA is TGTGCCAGCAGCCGCCCGGGACAACCGGAGACCCAGTACTTC. As protein: CASSRPGQPETQYF.

The V gene is TRBV7-9, the J gene TRBJ1-2; D is perhaps TRBD1 (5 bases). Per the germline V gene, CDR1 is SEHNR and CDR2 is FQNEAQ (reference sequence). The CDR3 totals 14 residues. The ends were cut back, 3 bases at V and 4 bases at J, with 12 bases in the middle. In DNA, the CDR3 is TGTGCCAGCAGCTTGGGGCAGGGACTCTATGGCTACACCTTC. It codes for CASSLGQGLYGYTF.

The chain carries TRBV12-5 and TRBJ2-7; D is perhaps TRBD1 (7 bases). The V end was cut by 6 bases, the J end by 6 bases, with 15 bases between. Per germline, CDR1 LGHNT and CDR2 FRNRAP. The CDR3 is 13 amino acids. As DNA, the CDR3 is TGTGCTAGTGGCAGAGGACAGGAGGGCGAGCAGTACTTC. Its translation: CASGRGQEGEQYF. The complete variable domain, with remaining parts taken from reference TRBV12-5 and TRBJ2-7, reads DARVTQTPRHKVTEMGQEVTMRCQPILGHNTVFWYRQTMMQGLELLAYFRNRAPLDDSGMPKDRFSAEMPDATLATLKIQPSEPRDSAVYFCASGRGQEGEQYFGPGTRLTVT.

By share, this clone counts as medium-sized (0.01 to 0.1%). The chain links TRBV5-1 to TRBJ1-5, with D perhaps TRBD1 (5 bases). The CDR3 has 16 residues. Germline lookup yields CDR1 SGHRS and CDR2 YFSETQ. The V end lost 7 bases, the J end lost 6 bases, and 23 bases lay between the germline ends. The CDR3: CASFDRYPLRSQPQHF. The DNA of the CDR3 is TGCGCCAGCTTCGACAGATACCCTTTAAGGAGTCAGCCCCAGCATTTT. Looking up the rest from reference TRBV5-1 and TRBJ1-5 gives the full variable domain: KAGVTQTPRYLIKTRGQQVTLSCSPISGHRSVSWYQQTPGQGLQFLFEYFSETQRNKGNFPGRFSGRQFSNSRSEMNVSTLELGDSALYLCASFDRYPLRSQPQHFGDGTRLSIL.

Written as DNA, the CDR3 is TGTGCCAGCAGCTTGGGAGGGGGTTTAATGAACACTGAAGCTTTCTTT. As protein: CASSLGGGLMNTEAFF. This chain uses TRBV11-3 with TRBJ1-1; D possibly corresponds to TRBD1 (6 bases). The V end lost 3 bases, the J end lost 0 bases, and 14 bases lay between the germline ends. CDR1 is SGHNT, CDR2 YENEEA, per germline. The CDR3 extends over 16 amino acids.